The following is a T cell receptor beta chain sequence with its context. What it recognizes is unknown. This sample was included in a study of cytomegalovirus exposure and HLA in healthy donors. Study information: Genotyping showed roughly 83% of about 370 donors falling in the Caucasian-associated ancestry cluster.

V was clipped by 0 bases and J by 5 bases; unmatched bases: 5. CDR1 is SGDLS, CDR2 YYNGEE, per germline. The CDR3 runs to 16 residues. Study findings and constraints: In a later analysis, a missense DCLRE1C variant was linked to TCR beta V- and J-gene trimming. Productive rates of about 90% or about 30% were seen for most TCR beta V segments in an earlier analysis. Listed as cytomegalovirus-associated were 150 to 200 TCR beta chains.

The PCR had 60 Vbeta and 13 Jbeta primers. Sequencing was performed with immunoSEQ multiplex PCR; in TCRdb, only in-frame clones are kept and a portion is missing. The repertoire includes 100,000 to 120,000 clones, around 76% of them detected once, and around 15% sits in the top ten. Sample: PBMCs. The V gene is TRBV9, the J gene TRBJ2-2, with 9 bases fitting TRBD2. The source is a man aged 30-40 years in good health and CMV-seropositive. In DNA form, the CDR3 reads TGTGCCAGCAGCGTAGGAGCGGGGGGCCGAACCGGGGAGCTGTTTTTT. Protein: CASSVGAGGRTGELFF.